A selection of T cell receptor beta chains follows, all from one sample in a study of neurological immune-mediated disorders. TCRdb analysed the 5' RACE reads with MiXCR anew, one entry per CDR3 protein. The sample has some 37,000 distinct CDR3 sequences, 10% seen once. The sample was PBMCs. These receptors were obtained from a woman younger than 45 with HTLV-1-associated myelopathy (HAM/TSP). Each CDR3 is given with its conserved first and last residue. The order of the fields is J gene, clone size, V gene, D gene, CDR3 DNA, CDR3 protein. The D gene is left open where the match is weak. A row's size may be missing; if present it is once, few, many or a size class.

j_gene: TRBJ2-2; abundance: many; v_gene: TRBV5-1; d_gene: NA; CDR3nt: TGCGCCAGCAGCTCCCAGCGGACGAACACCGGGGAGCTGTTTTTT; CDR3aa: CASSSQRTNTGELFF
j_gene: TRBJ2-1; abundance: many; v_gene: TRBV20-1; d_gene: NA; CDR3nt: TGCAGTGCTAACCGGGCCAGCTCCTACAATGAGCAGTTCTTC; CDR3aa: CSANRASSYNEQFF
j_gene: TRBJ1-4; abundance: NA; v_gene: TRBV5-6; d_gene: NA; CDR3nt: TGTGCCAGCAGCTTGCGTGGGGGGAACAGTGCGGAAAAACTGTTTTTT; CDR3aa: CASSLRGGNSAEKLFF
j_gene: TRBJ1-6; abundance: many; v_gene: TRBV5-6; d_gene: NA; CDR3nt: TGTGCCAGCAGCGTTTACGGACAGAGTAATTCACCCCTCCACTTT; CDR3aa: CASSVYGQSNSPLHF
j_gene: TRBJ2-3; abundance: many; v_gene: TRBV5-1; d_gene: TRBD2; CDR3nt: TGCGCCAGCAGCTTGGATACTAGCGGGGGGGGTAGTACGCAGTATTTT; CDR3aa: CASSLDTSGGGSTQYF
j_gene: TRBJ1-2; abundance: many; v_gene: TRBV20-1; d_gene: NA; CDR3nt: TGCAGTGCCTGGACGCGGGGAAACTATGGCTACACCTTC; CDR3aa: CSAWTRGNYGYTF
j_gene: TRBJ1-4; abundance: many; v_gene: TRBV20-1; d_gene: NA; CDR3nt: TGCAGTGCTAGAGAACATCATAATGAAAAACTGTTTTTT; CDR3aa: CSAREHHNEKLFF
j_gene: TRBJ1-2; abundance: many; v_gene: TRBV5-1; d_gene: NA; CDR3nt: TGCGCCAGCAGCTCAACAGCTAACTATGGCTACACCTTC; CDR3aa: CASSSTANYGYTF
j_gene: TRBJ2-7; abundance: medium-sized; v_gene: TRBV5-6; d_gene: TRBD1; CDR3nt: TGTGCCAGCAGACCCGGACAGGGCTACGAGCAGTACTTC; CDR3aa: CASRPGQGYEQYF
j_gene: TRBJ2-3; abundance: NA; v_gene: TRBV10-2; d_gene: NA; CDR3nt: TGCGCCAGCAGAACTGCGGGCACAGATACGCAGTATTTT; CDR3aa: CASRTAGTDTQYF
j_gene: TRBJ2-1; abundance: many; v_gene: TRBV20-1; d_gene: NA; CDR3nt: TGCAGTGCCTTTGGAAGCTCCTACAATGAGCAGTTCTTC; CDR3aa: CSAFGSSYNEQFF